This TCR beta chain was found in a study of human T cells and chemical hapten exposure. Across the whole study: Slight volume differences across pooled libraries mainly accounted for varying per-sample TCR yields. Regarding the study as a whole: TCRs above 1 in 1000 frequency did not change with DPC sensitization.

Individual cDNA molecules had unique molecular identifiers attached to them by the library. The authors' processing: Samples ranged from roughly 23,224 to 700,000 TCRs, with a median of roughly 95,000. Each CDR3 protein is one row after TCRdb ran MiXCR on the 5' RACE reads. For this entry, the V and J calls and clone size follow TCRdb and not the study's own pipeline. Among 110,000 or so distinct CDR3 sequences listed, around a fifth were seen once. This clonotype was seen a few times. Antigen unknown. The germline gives CDR1 MDHEN, CDR2 SYDVKM. The CDR3 has 15 residues. Deletions cut 3 bases from V and 2 bases from J, with 12 bases between. Total RNA was extracted from unfractionated whole blood.

The chain is built from TRBV28 and TRBJ2-3; D is unclear. This clonotype was obtained from a human donor in good health. This CDR3 reads CASSFGNRFTDTQYF. In nucleotides, the CDR3 is TGTGCCAGCAGTTTCGGTAACCGATTCACAGATACGCAGTATTTT.